The 27 T cell receptor beta chains presented below share a single source sample, sequenced in a study of blood T cell repertoires in COVID-19. Method: immunoSEQ multiplex PCR; TCRdb's copy keeps in-frame clones and lacks some. The profile shows fewer than 200,000 clones, around 77% of them singletons. Sequences were obtained from peripheral blood. The source of these receptors is a man in his 70s with acute or convalescent COVID-19.

Points on this clone: Other DNA sequences in the sample encode the same CDR3. The V gene is TRBV28, the J gene TRBJ2-7, with D perhaps TRBD1 (7 bases). The CDR3 runs 14 residues. Looked up from germline, CDR1 is MDHEN and CDR2 is SYDVKM. The V gene lost 4 bases and the J gene lost 2 bases, with 12 bases spanning the gap. The CDR3 coding sequence is TGTGCCAGCAGTTCTCCAGGGGGGACCTACGAGCAGTACTTC. Its protein is CASSSPGGTYEQYF.

This sequence joins TRBV28 and TRBJ2-1; TRBD2 agrees at 7 bases. CDR1 is MDHEN, CDR2 SYDVKM, per germline. This CDR3 is 15 amino acids long. The ends lost 1 base at V and 2 bases at J; junction bases unmatched: 2. The CDR3, as DNA: TGTGCCAGCAGTTTATTTGCGGGAGCCTACAATGAGCAGTTCTTC. It encodes CASSLFAGAYNEQFF.

This chain joins TRBV5-1 and TRBJ1-6, with D unclear. Trimming shortened V by 0 bases and J by 0 bases, and 4 bases separated the two germline ends. CDR1 and CDR2 from the germline V gene are SGHRS and YFSETQ. The CDR3 consists of 15 residues. The CDR3 DNA follows: TGCGCCAGCAGCTTGGGGAGCTCCTATAATTCACCCCTCCACTTT. Its translation is CASSLGSSYNSPLHF.

This clone was counted at least ten times. The chain recombines TRBV2 with TRBJ1-1; D is unresolved. Deletions cut 7 bases from V and 7 bases from J, with 13 bases between. The CDR3 runs to 12 residues. Per the germline V gene, CDR1 is SNHLY and CDR2 is FYNNEI. This CDR3 reads CASTRGVDEAFF. CDR3 bases: TGTGCCAGCACCCGAGGAGTTGATGAAGCTTTCTTT.

This chain links TRBV9 with TRBJ2-2; a weak D match, TRBD2 (6 bases). The germline gives CDR1 SGDLS, CDR2 YYNGEE. The V gene lost 4 bases and the J gene lost 6 bases, with 7 bases spanning the gap. This CDR3 spans 12 amino acids. The CDR3 is CASSRLAGELFF. Written as DNA, the CDR3 is TGTGCCAGCAGCCGACTAGCCGGGGAGCTGTTTTTT.

This clone was observed a few times. The chain couples TRBV11-2 to TRBJ1-3; D not certain. Trimming pared 1 base from V and 4 bases from J, leaving 8 bases between. This CDR3 contains 14 residues. CDR1 SGHAT and CDR2 FQNNGV come from the germline V gene. The CDR3 here is CASSLVPPGNTIYF. CDR3 in DNA: TGTGCCAGCAGCTTAGTCCCCCCAGGAAACACCATATATTTT.

The chain carries TRBV24-1 and TRBJ2-5; the D gene is possibly TRBD2 (6 bases). The CDR3 is 15 amino acids. V was pared by 4 bases and J by 5 bases, with 16 bases between. In germline, CDR1 is KGHDR, CDR2 SFDVKD. The CDR3 loop is CATSDSPGGQETQYF. CDR3 sequence (DNA): TGTGCCACCAGTGACTCGCCCGGGGGTCAGGAGACCCAGTACTTC.

The chain carries TRBV6-5 and TRBJ2-1; no clear D gene. Trimming removed 0 bases from V and 12 bases from J, with 21 bases in between. Germline CDR1 is MNHEY and CDR2 is SVGAGI. The CDR3 has 16 residues. CDR3 sequence: CASSYSQSGGFNRQFF. CDR3 in DNA: TGTGCCAGCAGTTACTCGCAGTCGGGTGGTTTCAATAGGCAGTTCTTC.

This chain connects TRBV5-1 to TRBJ2-7, with 15 bases that match TRBD2. After removal of 2 bases from V and 5 bases from J, the junction contained 8 bases not matched to a gene. Germline loops: CDR1 SGHRS, CDR2 YFSETQ. The CDR3 loop spans 17 amino acids. CDR3 sequence: CASSFGTSGRTTHEQYF. The CDR3 DNA reads TGCGCCAGCAGCTTCGGGACTAGCGGGAGGACAACCCACGAGCAGTACTTC.

V gene TRBV6-5 combines with J gene TRBJ1-2; 12 bases are shared with TRBD1. After removal of 8 bases from V and 7 bases from J, the junction contained 5 bases not matched to a gene. The V gene's germline CDR1 is MNHEY and CDR2 SVGAGI. The CDR3 covers 13 residues. The DNA of the CDR3 is TGTGCCAGCGAAGGGACAGGGGGCGGTGGCTACACCTTC. Its translation is CASEGTGGGGYTF.

This chain uses TRBV2 with TRBJ2-5, with 8 bases matching TRBD2. CDR3 length: 12 amino acids. Unmatched junction bases numbered 1, after V lost 6 bases and J lost 4 bases. Germline CDR1 reads SNHLY; CDR2 reads FYNNEI. CDR3 nucleotides: TGTGCCAGCAGGGGACTAGGAGAGACCCAGTACTTC. It specifies CASRGLGETQYF.

This chain uses TRBV19 with TRBJ1-3; 9 nucleotides align to TRBD1. In germline, CDR1 is LNHDA, CDR2 SQIVND (reference sequence). This CDR3 spans 17 amino acids. V was clipped by 7 bases and J by 0 bases; unmatched bases: 10. The CDR3 nucleotides read TGTGCCAGTATCGACAGGGGGGTTCCTACCTCTGGAAACACCATATATTTT. Translated: CASIDRGVPTSGNTIYF.

The chain recombines TRBV2 with TRBJ2-7; D not resolved. Deletions cut 2 bases from V and 2 bases from J, with 7 bases between. The CDR3 covers 13 residues. Germline lookup yields CDR1 SNHLY and CDR2 FYNNEI. Here the CDR3 DNA reads TGTGCCAGCAGTGAACGTCAGACCTACGAGCAGTACTTC. Amino acids: CASSERQTYEQYF.

This chain uses TRBV28 with TRBJ2-7; 11 nucleotides agree with TRBD1. The CDR3 runs 15 residues. Germline assignment: CDR1 MDHEN and CDR2 SYDVKM. With 3 bases clipped from V and 3 bases from J, the junction kept 4 bases outside the gene matches. CDR3 nucleotide sequence: TGTGCCAGCAGTTTTTCCGGGACAGGGGGCTACGAGCAGTACTTC. Residues: CASSFSGTGGYEQYF.

This clone has only one observation. The V and J genes are TRBV6-4 and TRBJ1-2; TRBD1 is a possible D gene (6 bases). CDR1 and CDR2 (germline): MRHNA, SNTAGT. Trimming stripped 5 bases from V and 0 bases from J, with 13 bases between. There are 15 residues in the CDR3. CDR3 amino acids: CASSSGGLPNYGYTF. The CDR3 DNA reads TGTGCCAGCAGTTCGGGGGGCCTACCTAACTATGGCTACACCTTC.

This clone occurred once. This sequence joins TRBV7-9 and TRBJ2-4, with D possibly TRBD2 on 5 matching bases. Germline V gene data show CDR1 as SEHNR and CDR2 as FQNEAQ (reference sequence). This CDR3 is 17 amino acids long. Trimming shortened V by 2 bases and J by 3 bases, and 17 bases separated the two germline ends. DNA for the CDR3: TGTGCCAGCAGCTTAATCGGAGTCGGGGTCGGCAAAAACATTCAGTACTTC. Amino acids: CASSLIGVGVGKNIQYF.

The genes are TRBV14 and TRBJ1-1; D is possibly TRBD1 (5 bases). Germline assignment: CDR1 SGHDN and CDR2 FVKESK. CDR3 length equals 14 residues. The germline V and J ends were trimmed by 6 bases and 3 bases, with 14 bases remaining between them. DNA for the CDR3: TGTGCCAGCAGTGATATAGGGGTGTACACTGAAGCTTTCTTT. Amino acid sequence: CASSDIGVYTEAFF.

In its sample, this clone was seen a few times. The J gene is TRBJ2-7, the V gene TRBV29-1, with TRBD2 as a possible D gene (6 bases). The CDR3 has 13 amino acids. With 7 bases removed from V and 7 bases from J, the gap between germline ends came to 20 bases. In germline, CDR1 is SQVTM, CDR2 ANQGSEA. CDR3 DNA sequence: TGCAGCGCCGACCGGGCCTCTGGGGGGGAGCAGTACTTC. This codes for CSADRASGGEQYF.

With regard to this clone: The same CDR3 can be traced to other DNA sequences in this sample. The DNA for the CDR3 is TGTGCCAGCAGTCCCGGCGGTAGCAATCAGCCCCAGCATTTT. Translation: CASSPGGSNQPQHF. The chain joins TRBV28 to TRBJ1-5; D not certain. The CDR3 consists of 14 residues. The germline V gene encodes CDR1 MDHEN and CDR2 SYDVKM. V was shortened by 5 bases and J by 0 bases, with 8 bases between the two germline ends. Combining the CDR3 with reference TRBV28 and TRBJ1-5 gives the whole variable domain DVKVTQSSRYLVKRTGEKVFLECVQDMDHENMFWYRQDPGLGLRLIYFSYDVKMKEKGDIPEGYSVSREKKERFSLILESASTNQTSMYLCASSPGGSNQPQHFGDGTRLSIL.

V is TRBV24-1 and J is TRBJ1-2; 7 nucleotides line up with TRBD1. CDR1 and CDR2 from the germline V gene are KGHDR and SFDVKD. The CDR3 sequence is 13 residues long. The ends lost 4 bases at V and 8 bases at J; junction bases unmatched: 6. This CDR3 is CATSDDRVNGYTF. CDR3 sequence (DNA): TGTGCCACCAGTGACGACAGGGTCAACGGCTACACCTTC.

This clone appeared a single time. This rearrangement joins TRBV30 to TRBJ1-2; D remains unclear. The V gene's germline CDR1 is GTSNPN and CDR2 SVGIG (reference sequence). There are 13 residues in the CDR3. Trimming removed 1 base from V and 6 bases from J, with 12 bases in between. CDR3 sequence reads: CAWSARRLDGYTF. CDR3 bases: TGTGCCTGGAGTGCGCGCAGGTTGGATGGCTACACCTTC. The variable domain in full, with the rest retrieved from reference TRBV30 and TRBJ1-2, is SQTIHQWPATLVQPVGSPLSLECTVEGTSNPNLYWYRQAAGRGLQLLFYSVGIGQISSEVPQNLSASRPQDRQFILSSKKLLLSDSGFYLCAWSARRLDGYTFGSGTRLTVV.

Turning to this clone: The sample carries other DNA sequences with the same CDR3. The chain uses TRBV6-2 or TRBV6-3 and TRBJ1-5; no firm D call. The CDR3 extends over 12 amino acids. CDR1 is MNHEY, CDR2 SVGEGT, per germline. V shed 6 bases and J shed 6 bases, with 9 bases lying between them. As DNA, the CDR3 is TGTGCCAGCAGCCATCAGGCTCAGCCCCAGCATTTT. It encodes CASSHQAQPQHF.

V gene TRBV7-2 combines with J gene TRBJ2-2; 9 nucleotides line up with TRBD2. The V and J ends lost 1 base and 6 bases, in that order; junction bases with no gene match: 6. Germline V gives CDR1 SGHTA, CDR2 FQGNSA. The CDR3 covers 16 residues. The chain's CDR3 is CASSLGGLAGAGELFF. The DNA for the CDR3 is TGTGCCAGCAGCTTAGGGGGTTTAGCGGGAGCCGGGGAGCTGTTTTTT.

This clone was recorded at least ten times. The chain is built from TRBV18 and TRBJ2-2, with D unresolved. The CDR3 spans 16 residues. The ends were cut back, 1 base at V and 6 bases at J, with 15 bases in the middle. CDR1 and CDR2 from the germline V gene are KGHSH and LQKENI. CDR3 region: CASSPLPVGSSGELFF. The CDR3 nucleotides read TGTGCCAGCTCACCACTACCGGTCGGGTCGTCCGGGGAGCTGTTTTTT.

V is TRBV7-9 and J is TRBJ2-1; 9 bases agree with TRBD2. J gave up 10 bases and V 3 bases, and 10 bases lay outside the gene matches. Looked up from germline, CDR1 is SEHNR and CDR2 is FQNEAQ (reference sequence). The CDR3 has 15 amino acids. This chain's CDR3 is CASSFAGGGAQEQFF. For the CDR3, the DNA is TGTGCCAGCAGCTTCGCGGGCGGGGGGGCTCAGGAGCAGTTCTTC.

As for this clone: This CDR3 is also generated by other DNA sequences in the sample. The gene calls are TRBV6-5 and TRBJ1-5; 8 positions match TRBD1. J lost 7 bases, V lost 0 bases, and 5 bases had no gene match. Germline assignment: CDR1 MNHEY and CDR2 SVGAGI. CDR3 length: 15 amino acids. CDR3: CASSYSTGADQPQHF. The CDR3 DNA follows: TGTGCCAGCAGTTACTCGACAGGGGCGGACCAGCCCCAGCATTTT.

CDR3: CASSFTGGNTEAFF. CDR3 DNA: TGCGCCAGCAGCTTTACAGGGGGCAACACTGAAGCTTTCTTT. V gene TRBV5-1 combines with J gene TRBJ1-1; 9 bases map to TRBD1. Unmatched junction bases numbered 1, after V lost 2 bases and J lost 2 bases. Per germline, CDR1 SGHRS and CDR2 YFSETQ. The CDR3 extends over 14 amino acids.